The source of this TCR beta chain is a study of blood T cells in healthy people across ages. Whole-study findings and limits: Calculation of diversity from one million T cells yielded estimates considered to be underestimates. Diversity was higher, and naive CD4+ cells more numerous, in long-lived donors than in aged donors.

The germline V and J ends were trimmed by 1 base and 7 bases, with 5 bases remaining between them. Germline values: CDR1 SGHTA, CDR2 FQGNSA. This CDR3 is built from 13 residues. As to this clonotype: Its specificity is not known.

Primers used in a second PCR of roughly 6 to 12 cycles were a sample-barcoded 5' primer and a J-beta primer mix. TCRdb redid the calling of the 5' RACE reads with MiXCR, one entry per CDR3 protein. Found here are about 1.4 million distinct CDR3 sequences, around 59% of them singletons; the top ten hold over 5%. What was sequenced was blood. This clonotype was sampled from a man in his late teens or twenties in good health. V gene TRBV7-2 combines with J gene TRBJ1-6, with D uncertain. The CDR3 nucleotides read TGTGCCAGCAGCTTAGTAGGGAATTCACCCCTCCACTTT. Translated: CASSLVGNSPLHF.